Below are 30 T cell receptor beta chains sequenced from a single sample in a study of blood T cell repertoires in COVID-19. Here immunoSEQ multiplex PCR was the method, and the copy in TCRdb shows in-frame clones only, minus some. The sample lists some 300,000 clones, around 88% occurring once. Source material: peripheral blood. The receptors originated from a woman under 40 who had recovered from COVID-19.

This clone appeared a single time. The rearrangement links TRBV25-1 to TRBJ1-6, with 9 bases lining up with TRBD1. This CDR3 region has 13 residues. Losses at the gene ends were 6 bases for V and 10 bases for J; bases not matched to a gene: 4. The germline gives CDR1 MGHDK, CDR2 SYGVNS. The DNA of the CDR3 is TGTGCCAGCAGGGGACAGGGAATCTCACCCCTCCACTTT. It translates to CASRGQGISPLHF.

This sequence joins TRBV18 and TRBJ1-1; tentatively, D is TRBD1 (5 bases). CDR1 is KGHSH, CDR2 LQKENI, per germline. This CDR3 has 12 residues. V lost 3 bases, J lost 7 bases, and 9 bases lay in between. The CDR3 DNA sequence: TGTGCCAGCTCACCTATGACAGATGAAGCTTTCTTT. Protein sequence: CASSPMTDEAFF.

The chain recombines TRBV24-1 with TRBJ2-1, with 7 bases fitting TRBD2. Per germline, CDR1 KGHDR and CDR2 SFDVKD. This CDR3 contains 16 residues. The J segment lost 0 bases and the V segment lost 2 bases, leaving 3 bases of the junction unmatched. CDR3 bases: TGTGCCACCAGTGATTCCAGCGGGGCCTCCTACAATGAGCAGTTCTTC. As protein: CATSDSSGASYNEQFF.

The chain has TRBV12-3 or TRBV12-4 and TRBJ1-1; D might be TRBD1 (5 bases). V dropped 3 bases and J dropped 3 bases, with 8 bases sitting between them. CDR3 length equals 13 residues. CDR3 amino acids: CASSLWGDTEAFF. The DNA for the CDR3 is TGTGCCAGCAGTTTGTGGGGGGACACTGAAGCTTTCTTT.

V is TRBV30 and J is TRBJ2-5; D is unclear. CDR3 length equals 11 residues. Trimming left V 5 bases short and J 0 bases short, with 4 bases between. Per the germline V gene, CDR1 is GTSNPN and CDR2 is SVGIG (reference sequence). CDR3 sequence (DNA): TGTGCCTGGTCGTACCAAGAGACCCAGTACTTC. It encodes CAWSYQETQYF.

CDR3 coding DNA: TGTGCCAGCAGCCCCCCAATAAGACAGGGGGCAAACGGGGAGCTGTTTTTT. It is translated as CASSPPIRQGANGELFF. The V call is TRBV4-2, the J call TRBJ2-2, with TRBD1 identical over 10 bases. Germline loops: CDR1 LGHNA, CDR2 YNFKEQ. The CDR3 is 17 amino acids. The V gene end was trimmed by 4 bases and the J gene end by 7 bases; junction bases not matched to a gene: 12.

The chain combines TRBV5-4 with TRBJ2-2, with a weak D call TRBD1 (6 bases). There are 16 residues in the CDR3. V lost 4 bases and J 1 base, leaving 14 bases between the germline ends. CDR1 SGHNT and CDR2 YYREEE come from the germline V gene (reference sequence). The CDR3 here is CASSPAQGMNTGELFF. The CDR3 coding sequence is TGTGCCAGCAGCCCTGCACAGGGAATGAACACCGGGGAGCTGTTTTTT.

This clone has just a few counts. This chain uses TRBV11-2 with TRBJ1-3, with 8 bases that match TRBD1. The CDR3 extends over 17 amino acids. Trimming at V came to 6 bases and at J to 0 bases, leaving 10 bases not matched to a gene. The germline gives CDR1 SGHAT, CDR2 FQNNGV. The CDR3 reads CASSSRTTGVSGNTIYF. CDR3 nucleotides: TGTGCCAGCAGTTCCCGGACGACAGGGGTCTCTGGAAACACCATATATTTT.

The chain combines TRBV5-1 with TRBJ1-2, with 9 bases fitting TRBD1. From germline, CDR1 is SGHRS and CDR2 YFSETQ. After removal of 0 bases from V and 3 bases from J, the junction contained 12 bases not matched to a gene. CDR3 length: 18 residues. CDR3 in DNA: TGCGCCAGCAGCTTGGGGCGAGGAACAGGGGGCCCGGACTATGGCTACACCTTC. Residues: CASSLGRGTGGPDYGYTF.

This clone occurred once. The V gene is TRBV28, the J gene TRBJ1-4, with TRBD1 matching over 8 bases. The length of the CDR3 is 17 residues. V lost 7 bases, J lost 2 bases, and 12 bases stayed unmatched. Germline V gene lookup returns CDR1 MDHEN and CDR2 SYDVKM. In DNA form, the CDR3 reads TGTGCCAGCACCCGAGTTGGACAGGGTGTGACTAATGAAAAACTGTTTTTT. Its translation: CASTRVGQGVTNEKLFF.

The rearrangement links TRBV19 to TRBJ2-4; TRBD2 matches 9 bases. V shed 6 bases, J shed 8 bases, and the junction held 11 bases outside the gene matches. CDR1 is LNHDA, CDR2 SQIVND, per germline (reference sequence). The CDR3 runs to 15 residues. In nucleotides, the CDR3 is TGTGCCAGTAGCAAGCCCGCTAGCGGGGATGACATTCAGTACTTC. Protein product: CASSKPASGDDIQYF.

J is TRBJ2-5 and V is TRBV6-5; 8 nucleotides agree with TRBD2. The V segment lost 6 bases and the J segment 7 bases; nucleotides outside the gene matches: 10. Germline V lookup: CDR1 MNHEY, CDR2 SVGAGI. The CDR3 is made up of 14 amino acids. CDR3 bases: TGTGCCAGCAGGAGACTAGCGCGGGATGGGACCCAGTACTTC. It encodes CASRRLARDGTQYF.

This clone was picked up one time. CDR3 amino acids: CASTLSGNYGYTF. DNA of the CDR3: TGTGCCAGCACCCTCTCAGGGAACTATGGCTACACCTTC. This chain joins TRBV12-3 or TRBV12-4 and TRBJ1-2; perhaps TRBD1 as D (5 bases). V dropped 7 bases and J dropped 2 bases, with 11 bases sitting between them. This CDR3 has 13 amino acids.

The chain's CDR3 is CASSATTGTSYEQYF. The CDR3 nucleotides read TGTGCCAGCAGTGCGACGACAGGGACCTCCTACGAGCAGTACTTC. The chain joins TRBV25-1 to TRBJ2-7, with 7 positions matching TRBD1. The CDR3 length is 15 residues. V trimming: 4 bases; J trimming: 0 bases; junction bases outside the gene matches: 6. Germline CDR1 is MGHDK and CDR2 is SYGVNS.

This rearrangement joins TRBV7-2 to TRBJ2-7; 8 bases line up with TRBD1. V was pared by 8 bases and J by 3 bases, with 6 bases of the junction left unmatched. The germline CDR1 and CDR2 sequences are SGHTA and FQGNSA. This CDR3 region has 13 residues. CDR3 nucleotides: TGTGCCAGCGGTCGGGACAGGTACTACGAGCAGTACTTC. It encodes CASGRDRYYEQYF.

The DNA of the CDR3 is TGTGCCAGCAGCGTAGCAGGTCAGAACCAAGAGACCCAGTACTTC. Amino acid sequence: CASSVAGQNQETQYF. The chain recombines TRBV9 with TRBJ2-5; D uncertain. Germline V lookup: CDR1 SGDLS, CDR2 YYNGEE. With 0 bases removed from V and 0 bases from J, the gap between germline ends came to 9 bases. This CDR3 spans 15 amino acids.

The J gene is TRBJ2-1, the V gene TRBV9; 10 bases map to TRBD2. The CDR3 covers 16 residues. Germline V gene lookup returns CDR1 SGDLS and CDR2 YYNGEE. V trimming: 4 bases; J trimming: 5 bases; junction bases outside the gene matches: 9. CDR3 DNA sequence: TGTGCCAGCAGCCTCGGTCGCCTAGCGGGAGACAATGAGCAGTTCTTC. This sequence encodes CASSLGRLAGDNEQFF. Together with reference TRBV9 and TRBJ2-1, the CDR3 gives the full variable domain: DSGVTQTPKHLITATGQRVTLRCSPRSGDLSVYWYQQSLDQGLQFLIQYYNGEERAKGNILERFSAQQFPDLHSELNLSSLELGDSALYFCASSLGRLAGDNEQFFGPGTRLTVL.

The CDR3 DNA reads TGCGCCAGCAGCTTGGCCGTGACGGGACAGGGATCCGGCTACACCTTC. It codes for CASSLAVTGQGSGYTF. The V call is TRBV5-1, the J call TRBJ1-2, with TRBD1 identical over 9 bases. This CDR3 has 16 residues. The germline V gene has CDR1 SGHRS and CDR2 YFSETQ. V was pared by 0 bases and J by 8 bases, with 11 bases of the junction left unmatched.

The V gene is TRBV18, the J gene TRBJ2-7; possible D gene TRBD2, 7 bases. V shed 6 bases and J shed 7 bases, with 19 bases lying between them. Germline V gene lookup returns CDR1 KGHSH and CDR2 LQKENI. CDR3 length equals 14 residues. CDR3 sequence reads: CASSLSRGAGEQYF. The DNA for the CDR3 is TGTGCCAGCTCTCTCAGCCGGGGGGCGGGTGAGCAGTACTTC.

The chain uses TRBV5-4 and TRBJ2-1; 7 nucleotides agree with TRBD2. This CDR3 has 16 amino acids. CDR1 SGHNT and CDR2 YYREEE come from the germline V gene (reference sequence). J gave up 0 bases and V 3 bases, and 6 bases lay outside the gene matches. CDR3 region: CASSSLGGGSYNEQFF. CDR3 in DNA: TGTGCCAGCAGCTCGTTGGGGGGGGGCTCCTACAATGAGCAGTTCTTC.

The chain employs TRBV5-1 and TRBJ2-3; 14 bases align to TRBD2. This CDR3 spans 17 amino acids. V was clipped by 3 bases and J by 5 bases; unmatched bases: 8. Germline V gene data show CDR1 as SGHRS and CDR2 as YFSETQ. CDR3 residues: CASSSQTSGGAGDTQYF. The CDR3 region has the DNA TGCGCCAGCAGCTCTCAGACTAGCGGGGGGGCCGGAGATACGCAGTATTTT. The full variable domain, completed using reference TRBV5-1 and TRBJ2-3, is KAGVTQTPRYLIKTRGQQVTLSCSPISGHRSVSWYQQTPGQGLQFLFEYFSETQRNKGNFPGRFSGRQFSNSRSEMNVSTLELGDSALYLCASSSQTSGGAGDTQYFGPGTRLTVL.

CDR3 sequence reads: CASSKEGDRGRYQPQHF. For the CDR3, the DNA is TGTGCCAGCAGCAAAGAGGGGGACAGGGGGCGATATCAGCCCCAGCATTTT. This chain links TRBV21-1 with TRBJ1-5; the table assigns TRBD1, which was not confirmed against the DNA. TRBV21-1 is classified as a pseudogene. The CDR3 contains 17 residues.

The V and J genes are TRBV28 and TRBJ1-3, with D hard to call. The CDR3 runs 14 residues. CDR1 and CDR2 from the germline V gene are MDHEN and SYDVKM. Trimming took off 6 bases at V and 2 bases at J, with 11 bases between the two ends. CDR3 DNA: TGTGCCAGCAGCAACCAGGTAGCTGGAAACACCATATATTTT. Its protein is CASSNQVAGNTIYF.

CDR3 nucleotides: TGTGCCAGCAGCTTGACAGGGGAGCAAGAGACCCAGTACTTC. Translated: CASSLTGEQETQYF. This chain connects TRBV5-5 to TRBJ2-5; TRBD1 matches 7 bases. The CDR3 is 14 residues long. Germline V gives CDR1 SGHKS, CDR2 YYEKEE (reference sequence). J was trimmed by 2 bases and V by 1 base; bases with no gene match: 2.

The chain joins TRBV5-8 to TRBJ2-7; TRBD1 aligns across 8 bases. This CDR3 contains 14 residues. J lost 3 bases, V lost 4 bases, and 6 bases had no gene match. Germline CDR1 reads SGHTS; CDR2 reads YDEGEE. The CDR3 protein is CASSRTGKIYEQYF. In nucleotides, the CDR3 is TGTGCCAGCAGCCGGACAGGGAAGATCTACGAGCAGTACTTC.

This chain joins TRBV7-6 and TRBJ2-5, with D maybe TRBD2 (5 bases). The CDR3 is 14 residues long. Germline loops: CDR1 SGHVS, CDR2 FNYEAQ. Trimming left V 5 bases short and J 2 bases short, with 12 bases between. CDR3 residues: CASSPARTQETQYF. CDR3 bases: TGTGCCAGCAGCCCTGCCAGGACTCAAGAGACCCAGTACTTC.

This chain uses TRBV6-5 with TRBJ1-5; unclear D gene. CDR3 size: 15 residues. The ends were cut back, 6 bases at V and 4 bases at J, with 16 bases in the middle. The germline CDR1 and CDR2 sequences are MNHEY and SVGAGI. The CDR3: CASRTTDSKNQPQHF. In DNA form, the CDR3 reads TGTGCCAGCAGGACTACGGACTCAAAAAATCAGCCCCAGCATTTT.

The rearrangement uses TRBV7-9 and TRBJ1-5, with a possible D match to TRBD1 (5 bases). CDR1 SEHNR and CDR2 FQNEAQ come from the germline V gene (reference sequence). With 1 base removed from V and 9 bases from J, the gap between germline ends came to 13 bases. This CDR3 is 14 amino acids long. This CDR3 is CASSLVQADAPQHF. The DNA of the CDR3 is TGTGCCAGCAGCTTAGTACAGGCGGATGCGCCCCAGCATTTT.

This chain links TRBV18 with TRBJ2-7, with D possibly matching TRBD2 (6 bases). V lost 4 bases and J lost 3, with 16 bases in between. This CDR3 has 15 residues. From germline, CDR1 is KGHSH and CDR2 LQKENI. The CDR3 nucleotides read TGTGCCAGCTCACTTAGAAGGGCGGGGCGCTACGAGCAGTACTTC. Protein sequence: CASSLRRAGRYEQYF.

The chain joins TRBV10-3 to TRBJ2-3, with 7 bases lining up with TRBD2. This CDR3 has 14 residues. The ends lost 7 bases at V and 2 bases at J; junction bases unmatched: 6. Germline-derived CDR1 and CDR2 are ENHRY and SYGVKD. CDR3 loop: CAINDGGITDTQYF. In nucleotides, the CDR3 is TGTGCCATCAACGACGGGGGGATCACAGATACGCAGTATTTT.